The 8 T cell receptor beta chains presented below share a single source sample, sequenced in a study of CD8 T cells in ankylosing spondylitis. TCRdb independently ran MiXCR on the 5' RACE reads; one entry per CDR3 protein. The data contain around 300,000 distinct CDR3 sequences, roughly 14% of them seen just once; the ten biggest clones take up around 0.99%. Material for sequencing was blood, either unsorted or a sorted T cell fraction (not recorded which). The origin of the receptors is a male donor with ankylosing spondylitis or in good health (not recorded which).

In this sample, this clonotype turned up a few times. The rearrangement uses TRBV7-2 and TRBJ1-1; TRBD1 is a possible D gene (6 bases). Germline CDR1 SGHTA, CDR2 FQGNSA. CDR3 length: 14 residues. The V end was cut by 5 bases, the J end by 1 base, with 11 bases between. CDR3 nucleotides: TGTGCCAGCAGCGGGGGACACCGGAACACTGAAGCTTTCTTT. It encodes CASSGGHRNTEAFF.

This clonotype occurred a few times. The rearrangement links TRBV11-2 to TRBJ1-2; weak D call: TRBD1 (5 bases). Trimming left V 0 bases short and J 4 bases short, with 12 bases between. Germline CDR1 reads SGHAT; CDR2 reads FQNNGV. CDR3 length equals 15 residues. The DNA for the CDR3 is TGTGCCAGCAGCTTAGAACGGGGGAGCTCCTATGGCTACACCTTC. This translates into CASSLERGSSYGYTF.

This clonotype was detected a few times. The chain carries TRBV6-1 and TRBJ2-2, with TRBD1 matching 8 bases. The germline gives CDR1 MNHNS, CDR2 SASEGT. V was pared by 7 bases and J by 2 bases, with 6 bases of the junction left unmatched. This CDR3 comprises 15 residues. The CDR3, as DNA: TGTGCCAGCATCCTTGACAGGGGTAACACCGGGGAGCTGTTTTTT. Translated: CASILDRGNTGELFF.

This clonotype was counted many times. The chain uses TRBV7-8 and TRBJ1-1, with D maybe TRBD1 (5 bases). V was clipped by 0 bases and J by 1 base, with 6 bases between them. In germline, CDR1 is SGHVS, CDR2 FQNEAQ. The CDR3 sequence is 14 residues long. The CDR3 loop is CASSLARANTEAFF. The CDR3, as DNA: TGTGCCAGCAGCTTAGCCAGGGCGAACACTGAAGCTTTCTTT.

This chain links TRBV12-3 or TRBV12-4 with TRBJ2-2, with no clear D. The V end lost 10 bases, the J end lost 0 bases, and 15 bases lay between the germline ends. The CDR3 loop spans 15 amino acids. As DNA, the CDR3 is TGTGCCATCCCACCTGGTCCCTCGAACACCGGGGAGCTGTTTTTT. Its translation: CAIPPGPSNTGELFF.

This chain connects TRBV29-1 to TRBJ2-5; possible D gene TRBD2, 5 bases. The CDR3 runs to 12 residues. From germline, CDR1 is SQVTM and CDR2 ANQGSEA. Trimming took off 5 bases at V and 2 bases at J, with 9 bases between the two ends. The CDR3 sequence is CSVHPGQETQYF. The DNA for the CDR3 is TGCAGCGTTCATCCGGGACAAGAGACCCAGTACTTC. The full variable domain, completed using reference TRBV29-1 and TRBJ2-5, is SAVISQKPSRDICQRGTSLTIQCQVDSQVTMMFWYRQQPGQSLTLIATANQGSEATYESGFVIDKFPISRPNLTFSTLTVSNMSPEDSSIYLCSVHPGQETQYFGPGTRLLVL.

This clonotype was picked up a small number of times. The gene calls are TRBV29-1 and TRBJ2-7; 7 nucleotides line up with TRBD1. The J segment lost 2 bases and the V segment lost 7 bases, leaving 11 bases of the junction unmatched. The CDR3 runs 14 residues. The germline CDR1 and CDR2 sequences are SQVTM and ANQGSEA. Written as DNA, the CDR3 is TGCAGCGCCGTACCCGACAGGGTCACCTACGAGCAGTACTTC. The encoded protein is CSAVPDRVTYEQYF.

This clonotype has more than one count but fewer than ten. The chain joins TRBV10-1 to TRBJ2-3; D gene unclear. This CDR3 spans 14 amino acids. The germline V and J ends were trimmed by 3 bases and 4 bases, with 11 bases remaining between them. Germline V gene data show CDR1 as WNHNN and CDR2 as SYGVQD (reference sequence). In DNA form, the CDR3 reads TGCGCCAGCAGTGATTTAGTCGGACCAGATACGCAGTATTTT. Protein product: CASSDLVGPDTQYF.